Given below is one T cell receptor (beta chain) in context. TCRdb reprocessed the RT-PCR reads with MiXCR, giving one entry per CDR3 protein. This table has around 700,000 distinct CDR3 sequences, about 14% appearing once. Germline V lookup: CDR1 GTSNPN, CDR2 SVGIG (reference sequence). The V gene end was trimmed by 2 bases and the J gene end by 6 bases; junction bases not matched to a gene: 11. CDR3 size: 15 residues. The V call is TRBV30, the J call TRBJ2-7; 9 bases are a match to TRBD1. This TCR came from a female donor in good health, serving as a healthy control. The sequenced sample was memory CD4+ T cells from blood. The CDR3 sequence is CAWSWVAGQGGEQYF. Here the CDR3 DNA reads TGTGCCTGGAGTTGGGTGGCGGGACAGGGAGGCGAGCAGTACTTC.